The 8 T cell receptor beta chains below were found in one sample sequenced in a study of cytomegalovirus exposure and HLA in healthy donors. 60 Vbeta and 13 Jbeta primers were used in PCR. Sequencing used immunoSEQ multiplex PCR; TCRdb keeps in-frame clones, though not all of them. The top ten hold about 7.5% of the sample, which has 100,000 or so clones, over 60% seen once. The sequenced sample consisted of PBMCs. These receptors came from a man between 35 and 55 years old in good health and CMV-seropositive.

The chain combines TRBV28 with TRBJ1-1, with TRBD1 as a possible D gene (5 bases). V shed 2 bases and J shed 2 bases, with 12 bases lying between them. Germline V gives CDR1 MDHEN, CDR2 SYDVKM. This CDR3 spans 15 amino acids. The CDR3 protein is CASSLGVGPNTEAFF. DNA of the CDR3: TGTGCCAGCAGTTTAGGGGTGGGGCCCAACACTGAAGCTTTCTTT.

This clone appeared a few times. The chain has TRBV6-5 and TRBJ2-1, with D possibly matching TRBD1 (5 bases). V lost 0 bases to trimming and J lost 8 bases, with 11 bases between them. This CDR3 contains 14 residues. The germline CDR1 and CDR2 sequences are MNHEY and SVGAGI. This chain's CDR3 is CASSYSNQGYEQFF. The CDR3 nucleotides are TGTGCCAGCAGTTACTCGAATCAGGGATATGAGCAGTTCTTC.

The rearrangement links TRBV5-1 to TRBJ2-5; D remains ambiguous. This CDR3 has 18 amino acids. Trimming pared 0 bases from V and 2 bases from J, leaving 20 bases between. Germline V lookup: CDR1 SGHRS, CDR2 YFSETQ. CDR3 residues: CASSLGLRTNHPQETQYF. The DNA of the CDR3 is TGCGCCAGCAGCTTGGGACTGCGTACCAACCATCCACAAGAGACCCAGTACTTC.

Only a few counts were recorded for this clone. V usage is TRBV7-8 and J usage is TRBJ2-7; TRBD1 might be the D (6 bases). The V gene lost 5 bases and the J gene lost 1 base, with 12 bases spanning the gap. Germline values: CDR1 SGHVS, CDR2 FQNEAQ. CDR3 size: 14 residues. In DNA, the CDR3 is TGTGCCAGCAGCGGATGGACAGAATCCTACGAGCAGTACTTC. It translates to CASSGWTESYEQYF.

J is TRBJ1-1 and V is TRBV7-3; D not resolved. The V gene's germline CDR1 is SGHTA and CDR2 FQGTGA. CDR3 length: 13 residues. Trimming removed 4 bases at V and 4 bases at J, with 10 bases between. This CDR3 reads CASSSGRGTEAFF. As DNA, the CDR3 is TGTGCCAGCAGCTCCGGTAGAGGCACTGAAGCTTTCTTT.

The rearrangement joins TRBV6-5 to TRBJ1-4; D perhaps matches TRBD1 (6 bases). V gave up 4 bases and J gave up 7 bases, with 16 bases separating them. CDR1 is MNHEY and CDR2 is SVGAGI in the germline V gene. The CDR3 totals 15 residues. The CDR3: CASSSLGGAGEKLFF. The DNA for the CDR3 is TGTGCCAGCAGTTCCCTGGGGGGGGCTGGTGAAAAACTGTTTTTT.

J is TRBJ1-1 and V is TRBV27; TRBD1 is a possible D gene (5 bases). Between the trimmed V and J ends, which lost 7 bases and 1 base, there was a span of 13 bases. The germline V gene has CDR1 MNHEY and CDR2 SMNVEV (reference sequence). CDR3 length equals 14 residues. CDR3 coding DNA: TGTGCCAGCACCCTTCGGGGGGGGAACACTGAAGCTTTCTTT. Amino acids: CASTLRGGNTEAFF.

CDR3 in DNA: TGTGCCAGCAGCTTGGGGGGCGTATATGGAAACACCATATATTTT. This sequence encodes CASSLGGVYGNTIYF. J is TRBJ1-3 and V is TRBV5-5; perhaps TRBD1 as D (5 bases). CDR1 is SGHKS and CDR2 is YYEKEE in the germline V gene (reference sequence). The CDR3 contains 15 residues. Deletions cut 0 bases from V and 3 bases from J, with 10 bases between.